The rows below give T cell receptor beta chains drawn from one sample of a study of blood T cell repertoires in COVID-19. The method was immunoSEQ multiplex PCR; TCRdb's version includes in-frame clones alone and lacks a portion of them. Among tens of thousands of clones listed, about 88% were seen once. Sequenced: peripheral blood. All receptors come from a man aged 65 to 85 with active COVID-19. The CDR3 runs from the conserved cysteine through the conserved F or W. A D gene is named only where the DNA matches it firmly. Only some rows state a clone size, as once, few, many or a class for expanded clones.

CDR3 protein | CDR3 DNA | J gene | V gene | D gene | clone size
CATDGGSPQYF | TGTGCCACAGACGGCGGGAGCCCGCAGTATTTT | TRBJ2-3 | TRBV7-2 | TRBD2 | .
CAIAPGGTGELFF | TGTGCCATCGCGCCGGGGGGGACCGGGGAGCTGTTTTTT | TRBJ2-2 | TRBV10-3 | TRBD2 | .
CASSPGQGTNRAQHF | TGCGCCAGCAGCCCAGGACAGGGGACGAACCGGGCCCAGCATTTT | TRBJ1-5 | TRBV5-1 | TRBD1 | .
CATSDLPGQGMDEQFF | TGTGCCACCAGTGACCTCCCGGGACAGGGGATGGATGAGCAGTTCTTC | TRBJ2-1 | TRBV24-1 | TRBD1 | .
CASSRAQGNQETQYF | TGTGCCAGTAGTAGGGCACAGGGAAACCAAGAGACCCAGTACTTC | TRBJ2-5 | TRBV19 | . | .
CSGQNTGELFF | TGCAGCGGACAAAACACCGGGGAGCTGTTTTTT | TRBJ2-2 | TRBV29-1 | . | .
CAWRGGLAGVGEQFF | TGTGCCTGGAGGGGGGGGCTAGCGGGAGTTGGCGAGCAGTTCTTC | TRBJ2-1 | TRBV30 | TRBD2 | .
CASSYLSGRVYNEQFF | TGTGCCAGCAGTTACCTTAGCGGGAGGGTCTACAATGAGCAGTTCTTC | TRBJ2-1 | TRBV6-2/TRBV6-3 | TRBD2 | .
CASSSGTSGSRSGQETQYF | TGTGCCAGCAGCTCCGGGACTAGCGGGAGCCGGTCGGGGCAAGAGACCCAGTACTTC | TRBJ2-5 | TRBV27 | TRBD2 | .
CASSQLGSGAFF | TGTGCCAGCAGCCAACTGGGCAGCGGAGCTTTCTTT | TRBJ1-1 | TRBV3-1/TRBV3-2 | . | few
CASSFLGGGGTEAFF | TGTGCCAGCAGCTTCCTTGGGGGCGGGGGCACTGAAGCTTTCTTT | TRBJ1-1 | TRBV7-2 | . | .
CASSPLRGMGNQPQHF | TGTGCCAGCAGCCCTTTACGGGGGATGGGCAATCAGCCCCAGCATTTT | TRBJ1-5 | TRBV6-2/TRBV6-3 | . | few
CASSYSGGANEQFF | TGTGCCAGCAGTTACTCGGGGGGGGCCAATGAGCAGTTCTTC | TRBJ2-1 | TRBV6-6 | . | few
CAWARGSLRYGYTF | TGTGCCTGGGCCAGGGGGTCTCTACGGTATGGCTACACCTTC | TRBJ1-2 | TRBV30 | TRBD1 | .
CASSVNRDRNQPQHF | TGTGCCAGTAGCGTTAACCGGGACAGAAATCAGCCCCAGCATTTT | TRBJ1-5 | TRBV19 | TRBD1 | .
CASSDGVRRNEKLFF | TGTGCCAGCAGTGACGGTGTTCGGCGGAATGAAAAACTGTTTTTT | TRBJ1-4 | TRBV6-1 | . | few
CASSQAGGGRGYTF | TGCGCCAGCAGCCAAGCGGGGGGGGGCCGGGGCTACACCTTC | TRBJ1-2 | TRBV4-3 | . | once
CASTSTGTTYTQYF | TGTGCCTCGACTAGCACCGGGACCACTTATACGCAGTATTTT | TRBJ2-3 | TRBV19 | TRBD2 | .
CASSIGSAAPETQYF | TGTGCCAGTAGTATAGGGTCGGCAGCGCCCGAGACCCAGTACTTC | TRBJ2-5 | TRBV19 | . | few
CASTLSGLTYEQYF | TGTGCCAGCACCCTTAGCGGCCTCACCTACGAGCAGTACTTC | TRBJ2-7 | TRBV3-1/TRBV3-2 | . | .
CASSPLDLGLGPYEQYF | TGTGCCAGCTCACCTCTGGATCTTGGGCTGGGGCCCTACGAGCAGTACTTC | TRBJ2-7 | TRBV18 | . | .
CASSFPGTGSTDTQYF | TGTGCCAGCAGTTTCCCCGGGACAGGGAGCACAGATACGCAGTATTTT | TRBJ2-3 | TRBV28 | TRBD1 | .
CASSSPGRSPLHF | TGTGCCAGCAGTTCTCCCGGGAGGTCACCCCTCCACTTT | TRBJ1-6 | TRBV12-3/TRBV12-4 | . | .
CASSVLGGRGDTQYF | TGTGCCAGCAGCGTATTAGGCGGGAGGGGCGATACGCAGTATTTT | TRBJ2-3 | TRBV9 | TRBD2 | .
CASSPRTGGPRNEQFF | TGTGCCAGCAGCCCAAGGACGGGAGGGCCGAGGAATGAGCAGTTCTTC | TRBJ2-1 | TRBV5-5 | TRBD2 | .
CASSLSPQSEAFF | TGTGCCAGCAGCCTTTCCCCTCAGTCTGAAGCTTTCTTT | TRBJ1-1 | TRBV7-2 | . | many
CATSHWREPGGDTQYF | TGTGCCACCAGCCACTGGCGGGAGCCCGGTGGGGATACGCAGTATTTT | TRBJ2-3 | TRBV24-1 | TRBD2 | .
CASSTGIVFATSTDTQYF | TGTGCCAGCAGTACAGGCATTGTATTTGCAACTAGCACAGATACGCAGTATTTT | TRBJ2-3 | TRBV6-2/TRBV6-3 | . | .
CASSQDPGTQPQHF | TGTGCCAGCAGCCAAGATCCGGGGACACAGCCCCAGCATTTT | TRBJ1-5 | TRBV4-2 | . | once
CASSRYEQFF | TGTGCCAGTTCTCGTTATGAGCAGTTCTTC | TRBJ2-1 | TRBV12-3/TRBV12-4 | . | .
CASSVGGSLSYEQYF | TGTGCCAGCAGCGTTGGCGGGAGCCTGTCCTACGAGCAGTACTTC | TRBJ2-7 | TRBV9 | TRBD2 | few
CASSQAAGNTGELFF | TGCGCCAGCAGCCAAGCCGCCGGGAACACCGGGGAGCTGTTTTTT | TRBJ2-2 | TRBV4-3 | . | .
CARTLLNGTSGTSSYEQYF | TGTGCCAGAACCCTACTAAACGGGACTAGCGGGACCAGCTCCTACGAGCAGTACTTC | TRBJ2-7 | TRBV5-3 | TRBD2 | .
CASSLAGPGVGDTQYF | TGTGCCAGCAGCTTAGCGGGTCCCGGGGTGGGAGATACGCAGTATTTT | TRBJ2-3 | TRBV7-6 | . | .